This T cell receptor (beta chain) was observed in a study of cytomegalovirus exposure and HLA in healthy donors. Study results and caveats: Later on, an analysis showed TCR association rates differing by HLA locus, with DRB1 the most and HLA-C the fewest. Most subjects had HLA-A and HLA-B alleles reportedly predicted accurately by TCR beta sequences.

This clone was found a few times. Its antigen is not known. Sequence at one end of the junction differs from germline and may be a read error. CDR1 is SGHRS and CDR2 is YFSETQ in the germline V gene. The CDR3 is 15 amino acids. The PCR was carried out with 60 Vbeta primers and 13 Jbeta primers. TCRdb keeps only in-frame clones here, not all; method: immunoSEQ multiplex PCR. The data contain some 140,000 clones, around 79% of them seen just once; the ten biggest clones take up around 7.2%. This clonotype was obtained from a man aged 25-45 years in good health and CMV-seropositive. The rearrangement joins TRBV5-1 to TRBJ2-6, with TRBD1 matching over 8 bases. Sequenced: PBMCs. CDR3: CASSSTGAGANGLTF. CDR3 sequence (DNA): TGCGCCAGCAGCTCGACAGGGGCTGGGGCCAACGGCCTGACTTTC.